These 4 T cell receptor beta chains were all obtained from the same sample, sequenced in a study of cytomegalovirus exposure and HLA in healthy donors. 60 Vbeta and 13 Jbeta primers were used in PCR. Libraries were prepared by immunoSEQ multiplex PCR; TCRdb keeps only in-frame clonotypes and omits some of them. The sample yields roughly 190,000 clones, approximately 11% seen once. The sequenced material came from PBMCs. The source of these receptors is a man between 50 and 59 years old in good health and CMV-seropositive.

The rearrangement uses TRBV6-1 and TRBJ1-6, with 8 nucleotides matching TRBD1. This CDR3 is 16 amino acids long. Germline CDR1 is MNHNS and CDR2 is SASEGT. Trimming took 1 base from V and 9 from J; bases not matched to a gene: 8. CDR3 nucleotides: TGTGCCAGCAGTGAAGGTGCCAGGGGGCTAGGTTCACCCCTCCACTTT. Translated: CASSEGARGLGSPLHF.

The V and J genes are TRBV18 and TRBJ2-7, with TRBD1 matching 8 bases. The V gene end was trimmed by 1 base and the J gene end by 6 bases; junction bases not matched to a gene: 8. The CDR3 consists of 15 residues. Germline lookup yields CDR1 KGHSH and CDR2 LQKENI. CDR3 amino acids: CASSPRQGFPSEQYF. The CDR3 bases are TGTGCCAGCTCACCACGACAGGGGTTCCCCTCCGAGCAGTACTTC.

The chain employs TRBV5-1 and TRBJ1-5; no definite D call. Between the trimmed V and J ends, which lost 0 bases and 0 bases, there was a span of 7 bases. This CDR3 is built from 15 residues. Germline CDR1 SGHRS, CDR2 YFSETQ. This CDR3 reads CASSLAGNSNQPQHF. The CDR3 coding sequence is TGCGCCAGCAGCTTGGCGGGGAATAGCAATCAGCCCCAGCATTTT.

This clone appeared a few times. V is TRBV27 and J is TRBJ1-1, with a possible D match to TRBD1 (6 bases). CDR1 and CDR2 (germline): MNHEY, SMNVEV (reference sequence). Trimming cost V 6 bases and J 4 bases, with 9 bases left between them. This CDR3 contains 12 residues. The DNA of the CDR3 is TGTGCCAGCAGCCGAGGGGGCACTGAAGCTTTCTTT. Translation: CASSRGGTEAFF.